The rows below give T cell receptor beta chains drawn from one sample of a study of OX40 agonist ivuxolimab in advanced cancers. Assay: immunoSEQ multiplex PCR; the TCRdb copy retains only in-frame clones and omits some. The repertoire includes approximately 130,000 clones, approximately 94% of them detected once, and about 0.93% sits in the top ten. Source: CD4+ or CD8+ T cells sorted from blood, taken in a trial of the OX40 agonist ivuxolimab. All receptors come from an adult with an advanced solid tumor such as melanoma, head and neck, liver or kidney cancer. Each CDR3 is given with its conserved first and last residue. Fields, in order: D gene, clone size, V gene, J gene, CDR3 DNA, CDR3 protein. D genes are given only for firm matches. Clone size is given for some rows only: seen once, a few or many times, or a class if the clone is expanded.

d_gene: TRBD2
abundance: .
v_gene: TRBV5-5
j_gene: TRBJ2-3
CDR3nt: TGTGCCAGCAGCTCTTCAGCGGGAGTGACAGATACGCAGTATTTT
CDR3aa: CASSSSAGVTDTQYF

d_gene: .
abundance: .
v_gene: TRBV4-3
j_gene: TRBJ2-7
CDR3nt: TGCGCCAGCAGCCAAGATCCCAGGGCCTCCTACGAGCAGTACTTC
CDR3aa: CASSQDPRASYEQYF

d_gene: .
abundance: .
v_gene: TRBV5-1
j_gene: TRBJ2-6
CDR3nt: TGCGCCAGCAGCTACGACAGTAGGGGGTCTGGGGCCAACGTCCTGACTTTC
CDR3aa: CASSYDSRGSGANVLTF

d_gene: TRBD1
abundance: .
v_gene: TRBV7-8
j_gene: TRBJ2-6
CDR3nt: TGTGCCAGCAGCTTAGGACAGGGGGCTCCCTCTGGGGCCAACGTCCTGACTTTC
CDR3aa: CASSLGQGAPSGANVLTF

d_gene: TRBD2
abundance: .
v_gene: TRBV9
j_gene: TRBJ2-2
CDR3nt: TGTGCCAGCAGCCTCGGGACTAGCGGGAGGGATCTCACCGGGGAGCTGTTTTTT
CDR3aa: CASSLGTSGRDLTGELFF

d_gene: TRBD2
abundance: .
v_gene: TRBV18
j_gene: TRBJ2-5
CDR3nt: TGTGCCAGCTCACGGGGGGGAAGCCCCCAAGAGACCCAGTACTTC
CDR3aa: CASSRGGSPQETQYF

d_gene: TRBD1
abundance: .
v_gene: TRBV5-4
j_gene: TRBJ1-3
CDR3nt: TGTGCCAGCAGCCCGTCCGGCAGGGGGCCTGGAAACACCATATATTTT
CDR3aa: CASSPSGRGPGNTIYF

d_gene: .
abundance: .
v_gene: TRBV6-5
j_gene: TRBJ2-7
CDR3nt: TGTGCCAGCAGTTACACAGGGCGAAACCACGAGCAGTACTTC
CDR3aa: CASSYTGRNHEQYF

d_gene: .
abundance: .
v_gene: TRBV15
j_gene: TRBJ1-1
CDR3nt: TGTGCCACCAGCAGCCGAGCGACAGACACTGAAGCTTTCTTT
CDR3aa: CATSSRATDTEAFF

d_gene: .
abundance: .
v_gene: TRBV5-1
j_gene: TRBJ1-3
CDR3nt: TGCGCCAGCAGCGGGGGGGCTGGAAACACCATATATTTT
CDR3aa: CASSGGAGNTIYF

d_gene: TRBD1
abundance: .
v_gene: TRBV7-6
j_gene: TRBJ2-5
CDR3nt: TGTGCCAGCAGCTTAGCGCGGTCAGGGGGCCCGGAGACCCAGTACTTC
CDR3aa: CASSLARSGGPETQYF

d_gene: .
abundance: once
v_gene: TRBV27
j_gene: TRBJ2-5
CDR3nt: TGTGCCAGCAGTCTTACTTGGAAAGAGACCCAGTACTTC
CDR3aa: CASSLTWKETQYF

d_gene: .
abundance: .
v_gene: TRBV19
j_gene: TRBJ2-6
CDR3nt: TGTGCCAGTAGTGAGATAGGGGCTTCTGGGGCCAACGTCCTGACTTTC
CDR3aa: CASSEIGASGANVLTF